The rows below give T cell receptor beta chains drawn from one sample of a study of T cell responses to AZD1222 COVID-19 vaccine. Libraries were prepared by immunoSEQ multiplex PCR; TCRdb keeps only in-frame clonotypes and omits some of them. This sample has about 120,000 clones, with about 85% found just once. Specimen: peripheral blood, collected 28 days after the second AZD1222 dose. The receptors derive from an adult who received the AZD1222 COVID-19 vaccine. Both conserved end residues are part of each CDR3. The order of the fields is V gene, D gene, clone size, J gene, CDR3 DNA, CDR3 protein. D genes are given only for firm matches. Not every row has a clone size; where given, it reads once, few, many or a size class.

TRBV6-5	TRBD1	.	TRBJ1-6	TGTGCCAGCAGTTACTTACCGGGACAGTATAATTCACCCCTCCACTTT	CASSYLPGQYNSPLHF
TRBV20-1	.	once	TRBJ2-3	TGCAGTGCTAGACGGGGAGATACGCAGTATTTT	CSARRGDTQYF
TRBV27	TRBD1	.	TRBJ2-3	TGTGCCAGCAGTTTACAGGGACAGGGGGTGTCTACGCAGTATTTT	CASSLQGQGVSTQYF
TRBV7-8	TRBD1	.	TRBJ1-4	TGTGCCAGCAGCTTAGAGGGGGCTACTAATGAAAAACTGTTTTTT	CASSLEGATNEKLFF
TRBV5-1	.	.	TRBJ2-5	TGCGCCAGCAGCCCGGCAACCGTACCTGAGACCCAGTACTTC	CASSPATVPETQYF
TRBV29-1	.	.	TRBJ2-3	TGCAGCGTTGAGGTAGGCGGGACAGATACGCAGTATTTT	CSVEVGGTDTQYF
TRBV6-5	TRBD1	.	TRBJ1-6	TGTGCCACAACCGGGACAGGGGGCAATTCACCCCTCCACTTT	CATTGTGGNSPLHF
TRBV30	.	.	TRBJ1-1	TGTGCCTGGAGTGTAGGACAGAACACTGAAGCTTTCTTT	CAWSVGQNTEAFF
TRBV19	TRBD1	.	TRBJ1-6	TGTGCCAGTAGTAACCGACAGGGCAATTCACCCCTCCACTTT	CASSNRQGNSPLHF
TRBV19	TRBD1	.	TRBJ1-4	TGTGCCAGTAGTTACAGGGCTACGACAGGGGGCATTGAAAAACTGTTTTTT	CASSYRATTGGIEKLFF
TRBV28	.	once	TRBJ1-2	TGTGCCAGCAGTTTAAAGTGGAGCTATGGCTACACCTTC	CASSLKWSYGYTF
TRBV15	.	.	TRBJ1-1	TGTGCCACCAGCAGAGATCCGGGGGAGACTGAAGCTTTCTTT	CATSRDPGETEAFF
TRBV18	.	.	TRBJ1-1	TGTGCCAGCTCACCGGACGGCGGAGCTTTCTTT	CASSPDGGAFF
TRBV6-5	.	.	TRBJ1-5	TGTGCCAGCAGTTACTCTGGAGGGCCCCAGCATTTT	CASSYSGGPQHF
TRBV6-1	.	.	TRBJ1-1	TGTGCCAGCACCACGGGTGGGGGCCGGCCTGAAGCTTTCTTT	CASTTGGGRPEAFF
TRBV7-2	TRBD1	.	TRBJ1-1	TGTGCCAGTTACCGGGACAGGATTAACACTGAAGCTTTCTTT	CASYRDRINTEAFF
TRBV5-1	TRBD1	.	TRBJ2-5	TGCGCCAGCAGCAAGGGACAGGGGATCGGGGTTGGAGAGACCCAGTACTTC	CASSKGQGIGVGETQYF
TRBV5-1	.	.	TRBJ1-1	TGCGCCAGCAGCGCCGCCCTGAGGAACACTGAAGCTTTCTTT	CASSAALRNTEAFF
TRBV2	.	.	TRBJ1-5	TGTGCCAGCAGTGAAACGGGAATCAATCAGCCCCAGCATTTT	CASSETGINQPQHF
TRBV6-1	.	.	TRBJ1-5	TGTGCCAGCAGTGAACTGTATAGCAATCAGCCCCAGCATTTT	CASSELYSNQPQHF
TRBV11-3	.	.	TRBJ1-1	TGTGCCAGCAGCTTAGAAGGGTTGGGTGCAGCTTTCTTT	CASSLEGLGAAFF
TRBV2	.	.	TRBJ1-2	TGTGCCAGCGGCCTGGGAGGGGCGGTGATAGGCTACACCTTC	CASGLGGAVIGYTF
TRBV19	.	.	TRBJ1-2	TGTGCCAGTAGTATAGATCGGCAGGGTGGAGGCTACACCTTC	CASSIDRQGGGYTF
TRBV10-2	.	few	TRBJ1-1	TGCGCCAGCATAGATACAGGGTACACTGAAGCTTTCTTT	CASIDTGYTEAFF
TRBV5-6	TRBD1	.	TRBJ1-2	TGTGCCAGCAGCCCGGAAGGGACAGGGGAATCCTATGGCTACACCTTC	CASSPEGTGESYGYTF
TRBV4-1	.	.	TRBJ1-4	TGCGCCAGCAGCCAAAGCGGTGATATCAGGGCAGGGGAAAAACTGTTTTTT	CASSQSGDIRAGEKLFF
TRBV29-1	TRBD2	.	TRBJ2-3	TGCAGCGTCACGAACCCACTAGCGGGGTCGGATACGCAGTATTTT	CSVTNPLAGSDTQYF
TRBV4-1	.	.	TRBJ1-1	TGCGCCAGCAGCCCCCCAGCCTGGAACACTGAAGCTTTCTTT	CASSPPAWNTEAFF
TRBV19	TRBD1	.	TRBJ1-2	TGTGCCAGCGGGACAGCTATAAACTCCTATCGCTACACCTTC	CASGTAINSYRYTF
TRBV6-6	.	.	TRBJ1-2	TGTGCCAGCAGTTACGGAGAGGGCTATGGCTACACCTTC	CASSYGEGYGYTF
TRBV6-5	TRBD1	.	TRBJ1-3	TGTGCCAGCAGTAGGGACAGGGGAAACACCATATATTTT	CASSRDRGNTIYF
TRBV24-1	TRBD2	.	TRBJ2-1	TGTGCCACCAATGATACCGGGACTAGCGGGGGGGCCATCTACAATGAGCAGTTCTTC	CATNDTGTSGGAIYNEQFF
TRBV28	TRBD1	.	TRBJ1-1	TGTGCCAGCGTGACAGGGGGCGGGAGTCCGCCCACTGAAGCTTTCTTT	CASVTGGGSPPTEAFF
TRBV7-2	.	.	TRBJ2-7	TGTGCCAGCAGCGATAGATTCACCTACGAGCAGTACTTC	CASSDRFTYEQYF
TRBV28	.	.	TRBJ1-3	TGTGCCAGCAGTTCTGCAGGCAGCTCTGGAAACACCATATATTTT	CASSSAGSSGNTIYF
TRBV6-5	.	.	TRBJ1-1	TGTGCCAGCAGTTACTCGAGATTTGGGGGCACTGAAGCTTTCTTT	CASSYSRFGGTEAFF
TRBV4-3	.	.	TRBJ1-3	TGCGCCAGCAGCCAAGATTTCCAGGGTGGGAACACCATATATTTT	CASSQDFQGGNTIYF
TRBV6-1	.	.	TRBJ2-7	TGTGCCAGCAGTGAGGACATCGGTCGGGGATCCTACGAGCAGTACTTC	CASSEDIGRGSYEQYF
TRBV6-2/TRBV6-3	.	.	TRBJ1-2	TGTGCCAGCAGTTACTCCTCGGTTGCCTATGGCTACACCTTC	CASSYSSVAYGYTF
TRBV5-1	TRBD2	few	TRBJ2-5	TGCGCCAGCAGCGCGGGCGGGGGGGTGCAAGAGACCCAGTACTTC	CASSAGGGVQETQYF
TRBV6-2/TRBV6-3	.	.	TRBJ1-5	TGTGCCAGCAGTTACGGGTCAGGAGGTCAGCCCCAGCATTTT	CASSYGSGGQPQHF
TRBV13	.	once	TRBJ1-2	TGTGCCAGCAGCGCGAGCCCAACAGGGATAGGACCGGACTATGGCTACACCTTC	CASSASPTGIGPDYGYTF
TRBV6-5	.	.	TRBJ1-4	TGTGCCAGCAGTTACGTCCGAAATGAAAAACTGTTTTTT	CASSYVRNEKLFF
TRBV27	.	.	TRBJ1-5	TGTGCCAGCAGTTTATTGGGGGGATATAGCAATCAGCCCCAGCATTTT	CASSLLGGYSNQPQHF
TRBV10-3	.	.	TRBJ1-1	TGTGCCAGCCGGGACAACACTGAAGCTTTCTTT	CASRDNTEAFF
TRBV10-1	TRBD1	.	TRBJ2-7	TGCGCCAGCAGTCCCGGGACAGGAGGCTACGAGCAGTACTTC	CASSPGTGGYEQYF
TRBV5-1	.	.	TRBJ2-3	TGCGCCAGCTCGGTCGGCGTCACAGATACGCAGTATTTT	CASSVGVTDTQYF
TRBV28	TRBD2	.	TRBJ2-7	TGTGCCAGCAGTGAACAGCGGGGACGGCTCTACGAGCAGTACTTC	CASSEQRGRLYEQYF
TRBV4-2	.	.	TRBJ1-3	TGTGCCAGCAGCCAAGGCAGGGTCGGAAACACCATATATTTT	CASSQGRVGNTIYF
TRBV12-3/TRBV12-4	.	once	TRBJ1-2	TGTGCCAGCAGTCACAGGAATGGCTACACCTTC	CASSHRNGYTF
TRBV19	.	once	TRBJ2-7	TGTGCCAGTAGTATCAGGGGATACGAGCAGTACTTC	CASSIRGYEQYF
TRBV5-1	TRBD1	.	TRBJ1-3	TGCGCCAGCAGCCAGGGACAGGTTTTCTCTGGAAACACCATATATTTT	CASSQGQVFSGNTIYF
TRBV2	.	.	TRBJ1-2	TGTGCCAGCATAGAGGGAGGACGTTATGGCTACACCTTC	CASIEGGRYGYTF